The 21 T cell receptor beta chains presented below share a single source sample, sequenced in a study of T cell clonality in common variable immunodeficiency. Clones were read by immunoSEQ multiplex PCR, and TCRdb kept only the in-frame ones, dropping some. Observed in the sample are about 37,000 clones, none of them singletons. Sequenced: peripheral blood mononuclear cells. All receptors derive from a person aged 18-70 years in good health.

This clone was observed at least ten times. The CDR3 end falls 3 residues outside the read, so it is completed with the germline J gene. The rearrangement joins TRBV28 to TRBJ2-5; possible D gene TRBD1, 6 bases. The germline V gene has CDR1 MDHEN and CDR2 SYDVKM. Trimming cost V 3 bases and J 7 bases, with 15 bases left between them. CDR3 length: 14 amino acids. The CDR3 reads CASSFWQGSGTQYF. Partial CDR3 DNA: TGTGCCAGCAGTTTTTGGCAGGGGTCGGGGACC. Full variable domain (rest looked up from reference TRBV28 and TRBJ2-5): DVKVTQSSRYLVKRTGEKVFLECVQDMDHENMFWYRQDPGLGLRLIYFSYDVKMKEKGDIPEGYSVSREKKERFSLILESASTNQTSMYLCASSFWQGSGTQYFGPGTRLLVL.

This clone was counted at least ten times. The read terminates 3 residues before the CDR3 end, so the remaining end is supplied by the germline J gene. The chain is built from TRBV7-9 and TRBJ2-7, with D perhaps matching TRBD2 (5 bases). This CDR3 spans 13 amino acids. Germline CDR1 is SEHNR and CDR2 is FQNEAQ (reference sequence). The V gene lost 5 bases and the J gene lost 2 bases, with 10 bases spanning the gap. CDR3 DNA (partial): TGTGCCAGCAGCGACGGACTTACCTACGAG. Amino acids: CASSDGLTYE. The entire CDR3 protein is CASSDGLTYEQYF.

This clone was detected ten times or more. The read ends 3 residues early relative to the CDR3; the germline J gene fills the gap. The chain employs TRBV5-1 and TRBJ2-1; 15 bases match TRBD2. V lost 2 bases and J lost 2; bases outside the gene matches: 8. CDR1 is SGHRS and CDR2 is YFSETQ in the germline V gene. CDR3 length: 19 residues. The CDR3 DNA, read in part, is TGCGCCAGCAGCTTCGGACTAGCGGGAGGGCCTCTGGCCTACAATGAG. Amino acid sequence: CASSFGLAGGPLAYNE. The whole CDR3 sequence reads CASSFGLAGGPLAYNEQFF.

This clone was recorded many times. The read terminates 3 residues ahead of where the CDR3 ends, so the germline J gene completes it. The chain carries TRBV19 and TRBJ1-1; TRBD1 matches at 9 bases. V was pared by 7 bases and J by 2 bases, with 5 bases of the junction left unmatched. Germline CDR1 LNHDA, CDR2 SQIVND (reference sequence). The CDR3 is 14 amino acids. The DNA read from the CDR3 is TGTGCCAGTATTAAGGGACAGGGTAACACTGAA. It yields the protein CASIKGQGNTE. The full CDR3 protein reads CASIKGQGNTEAFF. The full variable domain, rest sourced from reference TRBV19 and TRBJ1-1, is DGGITQSPKYLFRKEGQNVTLSCEQNLNHDAMYWYRQDPGQGLRLIYYSQIVNDFQKGDIAEGYSVSREKKESFPLTVTSAQKNPTAFYLCASIKGQGNTEAFFGQGTRLTVV.

This clone was seen at least ten times. The CDR3 end lies 3 residues beyond the end of the read and is filled in from the germline J gene. The V call is TRBV20-1, the J call TRBJ2-1; 11 bases match TRBD2. CDR1 and CDR2 from the germline V gene are DFQATT and SNEGSKA (reference sequence). Unmatched junction bases numbered 7, after V lost 5 bases and J lost 7 bases. The CDR3 consists of 14 residues. CDR3 region: CSAYPSGRTNEQFF. The part of the CDR3 DNA that was read is TGCAGTGCTTACCCTAGCGGGAGGACGAATGAG.

This clone showed up many times. Coverage ceases 3 residues before the CDR3 finishes, and the germline J gene fills in the end. V gene TRBV30 combines with J gene TRBJ1-2, with a tentative D call TRBD1 (6 bases). V lost 4 bases and J 4 bases, leaving 10 bases between the germline ends. Germline V gene data show CDR1 as GTSNPN and CDR2 as SVGIG (reference sequence). This CDR3 region has 12 residues. The covered CDR3 bases are TGTGCCTGGACAACAGGGTTCTATGGC. This encodes CAWTTGFYG. The full CDR3 protein is CAWTTGFYGYTF.

About this clone itself: The read comes to an end 3 residues before the CDR3 does, leaving the germline J gene to fill in the end. The V and J genes are TRBV7-8 and TRBJ1-1, with D possibly being TRBD1 (6 bases). The CDR3 sequence is 14 residues long. The V gene's germline CDR1 is SGHVS and CDR2 FQNEAQ. The part of the CDR3 DNA that was read is TGTGCCAGCACCCCTACAGGGCCGGATGAAAAA. Translated, it gives CASTPTGPDEK. The whole CDR3 is CASTPTGPDEKAFF.

This clone was counted ten times or more. The sequenced fragment ends 3 residues before the CDR3 boundary, so the rest is inferred from the germline J gene. The rearrangement uses TRBV5-1 and TRBJ2-7; 9 bases line up with TRBD2. Looked up from germline, CDR1 is SGHRS and CDR2 is YFSETQ. Unmatched junction bases numbered 11, after V lost 7 bases and J lost 3 bases. CDR3 length: 15 amino acids. CDR3 sequence reads: CASGPTSGSIYEQYF. The part of the CDR3 DNA that was read is TGCGCCAGCGGGCCCACTAGCGGGTCCATCTACGAG.

This clone was seen many times. The sequence runs out 3 residues before the end of the CDR3; the remainder is reconstructed from the germline J gene. V usage is TRBV12-3 or TRBV12-4 and J usage is TRBJ1-4, with D possibly matching TRBD1 (6 bases). This CDR3 contains 14 residues. V was shortened by 5 bases and J by 4 bases, with 11 bases between the two germline ends. The DNA read from the CDR3 is TGTGCCAGCAGTCGACAGGCGCTTAATGAAAAA. Protein sequence: CASSRQALNEK. The CDR3 in full is CASSRQALNEKLFF.

This clone appeared many times. Sequencing ends 3 residues short of the CDR3 end; the germline J gene provides the rest. The chain uses TRBV19 and TRBJ1-2, with D hard to call. This CDR3 is built from 13 residues. Germline V gene data show CDR1 as LNHDA and CDR2 as SQIVND (reference sequence). Trimming removed 3 bases from V and 2 bases from J, with 7 bases in between. CDR3 sequence: CASSIQENYGYTF. CDR3 bases read: TGTGCCAGTAGTATTCAGGAGAACTATGGC.

This clone was observed a few times. The read terminates 3 residues before the CDR3 end, so the remaining end is supplied by the germline J gene. This rearrangement joins TRBV7-9 to TRBJ1-2; possible D gene TRBD1, 5 bases. CDR1 and CDR2 (germline): SEHNR, FQNEAQ (reference sequence). The CDR3 spans 14 residues. The CDR3: CASSLGGSYNDYTF. The covered CDR3 bases are TGTGCCAGCAGCTTGGGGGGATCCTACAATGAC.

The sample holds many counts of this clone. The CDR3 bases that were read are TGTGCCAGCAGCCAAGATCCTAGCGGGTCTTACGATGAG. It translates to CASSQDPSGSYDE. In full, the CDR3 reads CASSQDPSGSYDEQFF. The chain employs TRBV4-2 and TRBJ2-1, with 8 bases identical to TRBD2. The read ends 3 residues shy of where the CDR3 ends; the end is completed using the germline J gene. V gave up 0 bases and J gave up 8 bases; unmatched junction bases: 9. Germline values: CDR1 LGHNA, CDR2 YNFKEQ. This CDR3 is 16 amino acids long.

The table lists this clone with many counts. Read sequence stops 3 residues before the CDR3 end, and the germline J gene provides the missing end. V and J are TRBV5-1 and TRBJ2-7; D perhaps matches TRBD2 (5 bases). The V gene lost 4 bases and the J gene lost 1 base, with 12 bases spanning the gap. Germline lookup yields CDR1 SGHRS and CDR2 YFSETQ. The CDR3 has 14 residues. CDR3: CASSKLDMSYEQYF. CDR3 DNA (partial): TGCGCCAGCAGCAAACTAGACATGTCCTACGAG.

This clone was found many times. The sequence runs out 3 residues before the end of the CDR3; the remainder is reconstructed from the germline J gene. The chain couples TRBV7-2 to TRBJ1-6; the match to TRBD1 covers 7 bases. The length of the CDR3 is 13 residues. Germline values: CDR1 SGHTA, CDR2 FQGNSA. J gave up 10 bases and V 5 bases, and 5 bases lay outside the gene matches. CDR3 loop: CASSPRTGSPLHF. The sequenced CDR3 bases are TGTGCCAGCAGCCCCCGGACAGGCTCACCC.

This clone was seen at least ten times. The CDR3 extends 3 residues past the end of the read, so its final part is completed from the germline J gene. Other DNA sequences in this specimen translate into the identical CDR3. This chain connects TRBV19 to TRBJ1-2, with D perhaps matching TRBD1 (6 bases). CDR3 length: 14 amino acids. In germline, CDR1 is LNHDA, CDR2 SQIVND (reference sequence). The covered CDR3 bases are TGTGCCAGTAGTATAGAACGCACAGGGAACGGC. This encodes CASSIERTGNG. The whole CDR3 sequence reads CASSIERTGNGYTF.

At least ten counts were recorded for this clone. The CDR3 end falls 3 residues outside the read, so it is completed with the germline J gene. The chain couples TRBV7-9 to TRBJ1-1; D might be TRBD1 (6 bases). The CDR3 totals 13 residues. V lost 10 bases and J 2 bases, leaving 14 bases between the germline ends. The germline CDR1 and CDR2 sequences are SEHNR and FQNEAQ (reference sequence). This CDR3 is CAIAQGRNTEAFF. Incomplete CDR3 DNA: TGTGCCATAGCTCAGGGGCGCAACACTGAA.

This clone was found many times. The read falls 3 residues short of the CDR3 end, and the missing part is taken from the germline J gene. The chain joins TRBV19 to TRBJ2-5; TRBD2 might be the D (5 bases). This CDR3 is 14 amino acids long. Germline CDR1 is LNHDA and CDR2 is SQIVND (reference sequence). V was cut by 5 bases and J by 2 bases, with 12 bases left in between. CDR3 DNA (partial): TGTGCCAGTAGTGGAAGGACTCTTCAAGAGACC. It specifies CASSGRTLQET. The whole CDR3 sequence reads CASSGRTLQETQYF.

This clone was counted ten times or more. CDR3: CASSLGLLNTEAFF. The sequenced CDR3 bases are TGTGCCAGTAGTCTTGGACTTTTGAACACTGAA. The chain joins TRBV19 to TRBJ1-1; D uncertain. From the germline J gene comes the end of the CDR3, since the read stops 3 residues before it. Germline V gene data show CDR1 as LNHDA and CDR2 as SQIVND (reference sequence). Trimming removed 5 bases at V and 0 bases at J, with 10 bases between. CDR3 length: 14 residues.

This clone came up a few times. CDR3 bases read: TGTGCCAGCTCACCAGACAGGGGACAA. It encodes CASSPDRGQ. The whole CDR3 protein reads CASSPDRGQAFF. The V and J genes are TRBV18 and TRBJ1-1; 8 bases agree with TRBD1. The sequence runs out 3 residues before the end of the CDR3; the remainder is reconstructed from the germline J gene. The V gene's germline CDR1 is KGHSH and CDR2 LQKENI. CDR3 length equals 12 residues.

This clone was picked up many times. The read gets to within 3 residues of the CDR3 end, and the germline J gene fills in the rest. V and J are TRBV12-5 and TRBJ1-1; D uncertain. Germline V lookup: CDR1 LGHNT, CDR2 FRNRAP. There are 15 residues in the CDR3. CDR3 DNA, as far as it was read: TGTGCTAGTGGTTTAAATCTCTTGCTTTCCGAGGGA. Protein product: CASGLNLLLSEG. Given in full, the CDR3 is CASGLNLLLSEGAFF.

This clone came up many times. The read ends 3 residues before the CDR3 terminus; that terminus is restored from the germline J gene. V is TRBV5-1 and J is TRBJ1-1; 11 bases match TRBD1. The CDR3 contains 14 residues. CDR1 SGHRS and CDR2 YFSETQ come from the germline V gene. V gave up 4 bases and J gave up 3 bases; unmatched junction bases: 2. CDR3 bases read: TGCGCCAGCAGCAGGACAGGGGGCGACACTGAA. This sequence encodes CASSRTGGDTE. The CDR3 in full is CASSRTGGDTEAFF.